Described below is a single T cell receptor beta chain sequence and its context. Antigen: not known. Sampled while nominally healthy, donors likely had unrecorded immune exposures. These data originate in a study of cytomegalovirus exposure and HLA in healthy donors. On the study more broadly: The Caucasian-associated ancestry cluster held over 80% of 300 to 450 genotyped donors. Study findings and constraints: When a later analysis compared HLA-associated TCR beta chains with equally common others, the HLA-associated chains turned out to be more clonally expanded and to have lower generation probabilities.

The study ran its PCR with 60 Vbeta and 13 Jbeta primers. The repertoire was sequenced with immunoSEQ multiplex PCR; TCRdb's copy has only in-frame clones and lacks some. Its listing shows 90,000 to 120,000 clones. This receptor was identified in a man aged 50-59 years in good health and CMV-seronegative. Input material: PBMCs.

CDR3 in DNA: TGTGCCAGTAGTATAGGACTAGCGGGAGTCGAGCAGTACTTC. Amino acid sequence: CASSIGLAGVEQYF. V is TRBV19 and J is TRBJ2-7; 12 nucleotides match TRBD2. V trimming: 1 base; J trimming: 6 bases; junction bases outside the gene matches: 1. Germline values: CDR1 LNHDA, CDR2 SQIVND (reference sequence). This CDR3 has 14 residues.